The 10 T cell receptor beta chains given below trace back to one sample, sequenced in a study of tumor-infiltrating lymphocytes in localized non-small cell lung cancer. The method was immunoSEQ multiplex PCR; TCRdb's version includes in-frame clones alone and lacks a portion of them. The table lists about 14,000 clones, more than 60% of them singletons. The sequencing sample was made of lung tumor tissue. The source is a human donor with non-small cell lung cancer.

CDR3 DNA: TGTGCCAGCAGTGACTCCCATGTCGGGACTAGCGGGAGGCCTACTTCCTACGAGCAGTACTTC. Its translation: CASSDSHVGTSGRPTSYEQYF. The J gene is TRBJ2-7, the V gene TRBV6-4; the match to TRBD2 covers 15 bases. Trimming removed 0 bases from V and 1 base from J; junction bases left unmatched: 13. The CDR3 extends over 21 amino acids. Per germline, CDR1 MRHNA and CDR2 SNTAGT.

This clone came up once. This rearrangement joins TRBV11-1 to TRBJ2-3; 9 nucleotides line up with TRBD2. CDR3 size: 16 residues. V lost 5 bases and J lost 4; bases outside the gene matches: 10. The V gene's germline CDR1 is SGHAT and CDR2 FQDESV (reference sequence). CDR3 in DNA: TGTGCCAGCAGCGCAGGTCTAGCGGGATGGGCAGATACGCAGTATTTT. Protein product: CASSAGLAGWADTQYF.

The chain carries TRBV19 and TRBJ1-1; D gene unclear. Germline-derived CDR1 and CDR2 are LNHDA and SQIVND (reference sequence). V lost 4 bases to trimming and J lost 5 bases, with 14 bases between them. CDR3 size: 14 residues. The CDR3 nucleotides read TGTGCCAGTAGTAGGAGGGCAGGTGTGACTGAAGCTTTCTTT. It encodes CASSRRAGVTEAFF.

The chain has TRBV7-3 and TRBJ2-3, with 7 bases matching TRBD2. There are 15 residues in the CDR3. Unmatched junction bases numbered 3, after V lost 1 base and J lost 2 bases. Per the germline V gene, CDR1 is SGHTA and CDR2 is FQGTGA. The CDR3 sequence is CASSLRGGATDTQYF. CDR3 in DNA: TGTGCCAGCAGCTTAAGGGGGGGAGCCACAGATACGCAGTATTTT. The full variable domain, rest sourced from reference TRBV7-3 and TRBJ2-3, is GAGVSQTPSNKVTEKGKYVELRCDPISGHTALYWYRQSLGQGPEFLIYFQGTGAADDSGLPNDRFFAVRPEGSVSTLKIQRTERGDSAVYLCASSLRGGATDTQYFGPGTRLTVL.

This clone has just one count. The chain has TRBV28 and TRBJ1-2; TRBD1 agrees at 8 bases. This CDR3 contains 13 residues. J gave up 7 bases and V 6 bases, and 7 bases lay outside the gene matches. The germline CDR1 and CDR2 sequences are MDHEN and SYDVKM. The CDR3 DNA follows: TGTGCCAGCAGCCGTGGACAGGGTGCTGGCTACACCTTC. Translated, it gives CASSRGQGAGYTF.

J is TRBJ2-7 and V is TRBV2; D possibly corresponds to TRBD2 (5 bases). Trimming took 5 bases from V and 1 from J, leaving 12 bases between them. The CDR3 is 14 residues long. CDR1 and CDR2 from the germline V gene are SNHLY and FYNNEI. This CDR3 is CASSLRTDSYEQYF. Written as DNA, the CDR3 is TGTGCCAGCAGTCTGAGGACTGATTCCTACGAGCAGTACTTC.

This clone was detected only a few times. The J gene is TRBJ1-2, the V gene TRBV28; D is ambiguous. V lost 6 bases, J lost 3 bases, and 5 bases lay in between. Germline CDR1 MDHEN, CDR2 SYDVKM. The CDR3 spans 11 residues. CDR3 residues: CASRADYGYTF. The CDR3 DNA reads TGTGCCAGCAGGGCGGACTATGGCTACACCTTC.

V is TRBV28 and J is TRBJ1-2; TRBD1 is a possible D gene (5 bases). Trimming removed 2 bases at V and 8 bases at J, with 9 bases between. This CDR3 has 12 residues. The germline gives CDR1 MDHEN, CDR2 SYDVKM. CDR3 bases: TGTGCCAGCAGTTTAATGGGGGTCGGCTACACCTTC. Amino acids: CASSLMGVGYTF.

In regard to this clone: Within the sample, other DNA sequences also encode this same CDR3. This chain links TRBV7-2 with TRBJ1-4, with 10 bases lining up with TRBD1. With 1 base clipped from V and 3 bases from J, the junction kept 2 bases outside the gene matches. CDR1 and CDR2 from the germline V gene are SGHTA and FQGNSA. The CDR3 extends over 16 amino acids. CDR3 in DNA: TGTGCCAGCAGCTTAGGGGGACAGGGGTCTAATGAAAAACTGTTTTTT. Translation gives CASSLGGQGSNEKLFF.

This clone showed up just a few times. This sequence joins TRBV25-1 and TRBJ2-5; D gene uncertain. The CDR3 consists of 10 residues. The germline V and J ends were trimmed by 3 bases and 7 bases, with 3 bases remaining between them. The germline V gene has CDR1 MGHDK and CDR2 SYGVNS. The CDR3 is CASSDGTQYF. CDR3 DNA: TGTGCCAGCAGTGACGGGACCCAGTACTTC.